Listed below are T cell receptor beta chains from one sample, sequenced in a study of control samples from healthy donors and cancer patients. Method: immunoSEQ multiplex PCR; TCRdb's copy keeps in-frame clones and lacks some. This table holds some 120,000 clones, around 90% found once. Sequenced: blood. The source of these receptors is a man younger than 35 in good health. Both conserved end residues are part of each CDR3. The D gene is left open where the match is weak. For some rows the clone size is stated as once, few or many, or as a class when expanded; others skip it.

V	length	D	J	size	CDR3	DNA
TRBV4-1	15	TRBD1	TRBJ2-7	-	CASSQPGQTAYEQYF	TGCGCCAGCAGCCAGCCGGGACAGACCGCCTACGAGCAGTACTTC
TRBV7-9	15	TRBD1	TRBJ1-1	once	CASSPSDRGLRRAFF	TGTGCCAGCAGCCCCTCGGACAGGGGGCTCAGGCGGGCTTTCTTT
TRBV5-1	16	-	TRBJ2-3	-	CASSLWSDTSTDTQYF	TGCGCCAGCAGCTTGTGGTCGGACACTAGCACAGATACGCAGTATTTT
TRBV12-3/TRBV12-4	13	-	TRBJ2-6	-	CASETGGANVLTF	TGTGCCAGCGAGACTGGGGGGGCCAACGTCCTGACTTTC
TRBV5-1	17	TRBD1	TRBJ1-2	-	CASSLGLRTGGHYGYTF	TGCGCCAGCAGCTTGGGTCTAAGGACAGGGGGCCACTATGGCTACACCTTC
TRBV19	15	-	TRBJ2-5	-	CASSQLSSPQETQYF	TGTGCCAGTAGTCAACTTTCGTCGCCGCAAGAGACCCAGTACTTC
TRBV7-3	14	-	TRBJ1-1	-	CASSPQSAYTEAFF	TGTGCCAGCAGCCCCCAGAGTGCGTACACTGAAGCTTTCTTT
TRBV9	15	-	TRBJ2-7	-	CASSETGQNGYEQYF	TGTGCCAGCAGCGAAACAGGACAAAACGGCTACGAGCAGTACTTC
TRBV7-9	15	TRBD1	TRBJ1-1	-	CASSLGDRGSTEAFF	TGTGCCAGCAGCTTAGGGGACAGGGGAAGCACTGAAGCTTTCTTT
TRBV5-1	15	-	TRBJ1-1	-	CASSLWQAGVTEAFF	TGCGCCAGCAGCTTGTGGCAGGCGGGGGTTACTGAAGCTTTCTTT
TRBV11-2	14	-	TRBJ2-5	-	CASSFQPGLETQYF	TGTGCCAGCAGCTTCCAGCCGGGCCTAGAGACCCAGTACTTC
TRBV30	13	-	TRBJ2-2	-	CAWTDRNTGELFF	TGTGCCTGGACCGACAGGAACACCGGGGAGCTGTTTTTT
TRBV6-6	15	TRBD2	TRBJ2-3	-	CASSTSGGAGDTQYF	TGTGCCAGCAGTACTAGCGGGGGGGCCGGAGATACGCAGTATTTT
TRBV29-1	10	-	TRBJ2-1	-	CSVVGAMEFF	TGCAGCGTTGTGGGGGCTATGGAGTTCTTC
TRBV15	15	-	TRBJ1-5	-	CATSTRGAGNQPQHF	TGTGCCACCAGCACCCGGGGGGCAGGGAATCAGCCCCAGCATTTT
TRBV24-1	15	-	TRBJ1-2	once	CATSDLWGAEVGYTF	TGTGCCACCAGTGATTTGTGGGGGGCAGAGGTTGGCTACACCTTC
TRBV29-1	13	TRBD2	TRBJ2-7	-	CSVELAGGYEQYF	TGCAGCGTTGAGTTAGCGGGGGGCTACGAGCAGTACTTC
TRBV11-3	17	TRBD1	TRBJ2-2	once	CASAPTVGQGWIGELFF	TGTGCCAGCGCTCCCACAGTGGGACAGGGCTGGATCGGGGAGCTGTTTTTT
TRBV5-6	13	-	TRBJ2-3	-	CASRTGFTDTQYF	TGTGCCAGCAGAACAGGGTTCACAGATACGCAGTATTTT
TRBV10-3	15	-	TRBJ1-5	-	CAISESILSDQPQHF	TGTGCCATCAGTGAGTCGATATTATCAGATCAGCCCCAGCATTTT
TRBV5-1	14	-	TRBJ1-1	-	CASSFSQGNTEAFF	TGCGCCAGCAGCTTTTCACAAGGGAATACTGAAGCTTTCTTT
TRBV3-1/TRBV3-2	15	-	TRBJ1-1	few	CASSHLTSGKTEAFF	TGTGCCAGCAGCCATCTTACTTCAGGGAAGACTGAAGCTTTCTTT
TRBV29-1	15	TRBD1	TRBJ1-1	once	CSAPGQGLVSTEAFF	TGCAGCGCCCCCGGACAGGGTTTGGTGAGCACTGAAGCTTTCTTT
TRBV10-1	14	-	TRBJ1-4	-	CASSPGPDNEKLFF	TGCGCCAGCAGTCCCGGGCCGGATAATGAAAAACTGTTTTTT
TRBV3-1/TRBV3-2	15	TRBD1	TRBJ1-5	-	CASSQDQGGVQPQHF	TGTGCCAGCAGCCAAGATCAGGGGGGGGTCCAGCCCCAGCATTTT
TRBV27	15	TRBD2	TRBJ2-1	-	CASSLSAGGFNEQFF	TGTGCCAGCAGTTTGTCTGCGGGGGGTTTCAATGAGCAGTTCTTC
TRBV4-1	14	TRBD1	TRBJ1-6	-	CASSDREGNSPLHF	TGCGCCAGCAGCGACAGGGAAGGTAATTCACCCCTCCACTTT
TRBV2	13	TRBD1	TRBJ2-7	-	CASGRDRDYEQYF	TGTGCCAGCGGACGGGACAGAGATTACGAGCAGTACTTC
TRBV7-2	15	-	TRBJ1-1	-	CASSLGSRGDTEAFF	TGTGCCAGCAGCTTAGGTTCCAGGGGAGATACTGAAGCTTTCTTT
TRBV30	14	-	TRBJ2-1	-	CAWSVPQGRNEQFF	TGTGCCTGGAGTGTGCCCCAGGGGAGGAATGAGCAGTTCTTC
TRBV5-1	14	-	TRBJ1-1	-	CASSFSGERTEAFF	TGCGCCAGCAGCTTTTCGGGGGAGCGCACTGAAGCTTTCTTT
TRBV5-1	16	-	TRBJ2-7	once	CASSTRPSLGSYEQYF	TGCGCCAGCAGCACCCGTCCGAGCCTCGGTTCCTACGAGCAGTACTTC
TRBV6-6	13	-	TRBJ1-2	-	CASSYLDNYGYTF	TGTGCCAGCAGTTACTTGGATAACTATGGCTACACCTTC
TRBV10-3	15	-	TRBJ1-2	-	CAISPSGSPAFGYTF	TGTGCCATCAGCCCGTCAGGGTCGCCAGCTTTTGGCTACACCTTC
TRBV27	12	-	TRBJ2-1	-	CASRSYYNEQFF	TGTGCCAGCAGGTCCTATTACAATGAGCAGTTCTTC
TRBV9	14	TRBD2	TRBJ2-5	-	CASSHSGGAETQYF	TGTGCCAGCAGCCATAGCGGGGGGGCGGAGACCCAGTACTTC
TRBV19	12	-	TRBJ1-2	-	CASSRRDYGYTF	TGTGCCAGTAGCCGGAGGGACTATGGCTACACCTTC
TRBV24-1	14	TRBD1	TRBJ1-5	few	CATSDGTGEQPQHF	TGTGCCACCAGTGATGGTACAGGGGAGCAGCCCCAGCATTTT
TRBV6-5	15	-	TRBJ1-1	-	CASRLYSAMNTEAFF	TGTGCCAGCAGGCTTTACAGTGCTATGAACACTGAAGCTTTCTTT
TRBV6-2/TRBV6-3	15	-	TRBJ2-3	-	CASSYSKGGADTQYF	TGTGCCAGCAGTTACTCGAAGGGGGGCGCAGATACGCAGTATTTT
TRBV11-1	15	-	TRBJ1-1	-	CASSPPGGVYTEAFF	TGTGCCAGCAGCCCACCGGGCGGGGTGTACACTGAAGCTTTCTTT
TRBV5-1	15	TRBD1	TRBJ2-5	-	CASSPGTGDQETQYF	TGCGCCAGCAGCCCCGGGACAGGGGACCAAGAGACCCAGTACTTC
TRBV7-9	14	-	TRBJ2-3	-	CASSPDYLTDTQYF	TGTGCCAGCAGTCCCGATTACCTCACAGATACGCAGTATTTT
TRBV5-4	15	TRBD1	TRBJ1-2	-	CASSLDSGGASGYTF	TGTGCCAGCAGCTTGGATTCAGGGGGCGCGAGTGGCTACACCTTC
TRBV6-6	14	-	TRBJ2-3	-	CASSYLTRADTQYF	TGTGCCAGCAGTTACTTAACAAGGGCAGATACGCAGTATTTT
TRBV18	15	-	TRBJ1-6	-	CASSPPARGNSPLHF	TGTGCCAGCTCACCACCGGCCAGGGGCAATTCACCCCTCCACTTT
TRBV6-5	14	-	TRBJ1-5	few	CASSKSGQSKAQHF	TGTGCCAGCAGTAAATCAGGACAGTCTAAAGCCCAGCATTTT
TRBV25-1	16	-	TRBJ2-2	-	CASSELGTPNTGELFF	TGTGCCAGCAGTGAACTAGGGACTCCGAACACCGGGGAGCTGTTTTTT
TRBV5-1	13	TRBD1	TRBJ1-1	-	CASSWDRVTEAFF	TGCGCCAGCAGCTGGGACAGGGTCACTGAAGCTTTCTTT
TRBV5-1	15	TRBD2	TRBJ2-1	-	CASSLDAGGNNEQFF	TGCGCCAGCAGCTTGGATGCGGGGGGTAACAATGAGCAGTTCTTC
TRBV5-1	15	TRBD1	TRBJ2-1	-	CASSRGQNSYNEQFF	TGCGCCAGCAGCCGGGGACAGAACTCCTACAATGAGCAGTTCTTC
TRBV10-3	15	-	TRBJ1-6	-	CAISESPINNSPLHF	TGTGCCATCAGTGAGTCCCCGATTAATAATTCACCCCTCCACTTT
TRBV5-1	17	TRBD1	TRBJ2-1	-	CASSLLISGTGANEQFF	TGCGCCAGCAGCCTACTAATTTCCGGGACAGGGGCGAATGAGCAGTTCTTC
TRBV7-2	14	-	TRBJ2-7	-	CASRPSAGLYEQYF	TGTGCCAGCAGACCCTCCGCAGGTTTGTACGAGCAGTACTTC
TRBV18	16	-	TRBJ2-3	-	CASSPTLGQGTDTQYF	TGTGCCAGCTCACCCACCCTTGGCCAGGGCACAGATACGCAGTATTTT